This paragraph covers one TCR beta chain sequence. Clones were read by immunoSEQ multiplex PCR, and TCRdb kept only the in-frame ones, dropping some. The table records 110,000 to 150,000 clones, around 88% of them present only once. The CDR3 sequence is 15 residues long. CDR1 and CDR2 from the germline V gene are KGHDR and SFDVKD. Trimming removed 8 bases at V and 0 bases at J, with 15 bases between. The data originate from a study of T cell responses to AZD1222 COVID-19 vaccine. This sequence was found in an adult in good health. This material consisted of peripheral blood, taken on day 0 of AZD1222 vaccination. The V and J genes are TRBV24-1 and TRBJ1-1; D remains ambiguous. The CDR3 nucleotides read TGTGCCACCATCCCCGACGCTGGGGTGAACACTGAAGCTTTCTTT. Its translation: CATIPDAGVNTEAFF.